This T cell receptor (beta chain) was sequenced in a study of cytomegalovirus exposure and HLA in healthy donors. Regarding the study as a whole: The authors listed roughly 150 TCR beta chains as cytomegalovirus-associated. Using a false discovery rate of 0.05, a later analysis showed that approximately 17,000 TCR beta sequences were associated with HLA alleles. A prior analysis recorded that most TCR beta V segments were productive about 90% or about 30% of the time.

The CDR3 extends over 13 amino acids. Germline CDR1 and CDR2: SGHTA and FQGTGA. V was pared by 4 bases and J by 1 base, with 7 bases between. There are a few counts of this clone. Its antigen is still unknown. Primers: 60 Vbeta forward and 13 Jbeta reverse. Using immunoSEQ multiplex PCR, the repertoire was profiled, and TCRdb retains in-frame clones only, with some absent. The sample includes around 130,000 clones, around 70% of them seen just once. This clonotype was obtained from a middle-aged woman in good health and CMV-seropositive. V is TRBV7-3 and J is TRBJ1-1; the D gene is possibly TRBD1 (6 bases). Sequencing used PBMCs. Here the CDR3 reads CASSSDRNTEAFF. The CDR3 DNA reads TGTGCCAGCAGCTCGGACAGGAACACTGAAGCTTTCTTT.